This T cell receptor (beta chain) was observed in a study of memory CD8 T cells in hepatitis C reinfection. At the level of the study: Between 55 and 20 weeks before reinfection detection, pre-reinfection samples were drawn. General study points: With about 5 donors, public clonotype conclusions could not be definitive.

V dropped 3 bases and J dropped 2 bases, with 8 bases sitting between them. This CDR3 has 13 residues. CDR1 is SGDLS, CDR2 YYNGEE, per germline. Details on this clone: The antigen is undetermined.

Repertoires were generated with immunoSEQ multiplex PCR, while TCRdb's copy carries only in-frame clones and drops some. The sample includes around 6,000 clones, around 87% of them seen just once. The time point denotes: pre-reinfection, 55 to 20 weeks before reinfection detection. TCR sequencing was done directly ex vivo on sorted cells, without expansion in vitro. The chain carries TRBV9 and TRBJ1-1; D is ambiguous. This TCR was recovered from a man aged 45-60 years with hepatitis C virus infection. The sequenced sample was naive CD8+ T cells sorted from blood. CDR3 DNA sequence: TGTGCCAGCAGCGCGGGTTCCAACACTGAAGCTTTCTTT. It specifies CASSAGSNTEAFF.